A single sample gave rise to the 19 T cell receptor beta chains below, sequenced in a study of CD8 T cells in ankylosing spondylitis. Via MiXCR, TCRdb re-called the 5' RACE reads, giving one row per CDR3 protein. This sample has just over 300,000 distinct CDR3 sequences, with about 20% found just once. Material for sequencing was blood, either unsorted or a sorted T cell fraction (not recorded which). Receptor source: a female donor with ankylosing spondylitis or in good health (not recorded which).

This clonotype was seen a few times. This sequence joins TRBV4-3 and TRBJ2-1, with D possibly matching TRBD1 (6 bases). Germline CDR1 reads LGHNA; CDR2 reads YSLEER. This CDR3 comprises 16 residues. V was shortened by 0 bases and J by 6 bases, with 15 bases between the two germline ends. CDR3 residues: CASSQDVRGYGNEQFF. CDR3 sequence (DNA): TGCGCCAGCAGCCAAGATGTCAGGGGCTATGGCAATGAGCAGTTCTTC.

This clonotype was observed at least ten times. The J gene is TRBJ1-5, the V gene TRBV12-3 or TRBV12-4; 7 bases agree with TRBD1. After removal of 5 bases from V and 0 bases from J, the junction contained 7 bases not matched to a gene. The CDR3 extends over 16 amino acids. CDR3 residues: CASSVTGTVSNQPQHF. As DNA, the CDR3 is TGTGCCAGCAGTGTAACCGGGACAGTTAGCAATCAGCCCCAGCATTTT.

CDR3 sequence reads: CASRLAGGRDTQYF. The CDR3 DNA follows: TGTGCCAGTAGGCTAGCGGGAGGCCGCGATACGCAGTATTTT. This chain connects TRBV19 to TRBJ2-3, with 11 bases fitting TRBD2. V shed 6 bases and J 6 bases; nucleotides not matched to a gene: 5. This CDR3 has 14 amino acids. Germline V gene data show CDR1 as LNHDA and CDR2 as SQIVND (reference sequence).

This clonotype was observed a few times. The V gene is TRBV7-8, the J gene TRBJ2-1; TRBD1 or TRBD2 may be the D gene (5 bases each). Germline V lookup: CDR1 SGHVS, CDR2 FQNEAQ. V lost 4 bases, J lost 5 bases, and 9 bases lay in between. The CDR3 has 13 amino acids. CDR3 sequence: CASSSGPDNEQFF. The DNA of the CDR3 is TGTGCCAGCAGCTCGGGACCAGACAATGAGCAGTTCTTC. Filled out from reference TRBV7-8 and TRBJ2-1, the complete variable domain reads GAGVSQSPRYKVAKRGQDVALRCDPISGHVSLFWYQQALGQGPEFLTYFQNEAQLDKSGLPSDRFFAERPEGSVSTLKIQRTQQEDSAVYLCASSSGPDNEQFFGPGTRLTVL.

The chain has TRBV10-3 and TRBJ1-1; D gene unclear. V was cut by 7 bases and J by 0 bases, with 9 bases left in between. Germline CDR1 ENHRY, CDR2 SYGVKD. This CDR3 has 13 amino acids. The DNA of the CDR3 is TGTGCCATCACGAGCAGTTTGAACACTGAAGCTTTCTTT. It translates to CAITSSLNTEAFF.

The chain has TRBV6-5 and TRBJ2-7; TRBD2 matches 7 bases. With V trimmed by 10 bases and J by 5 bases, 8 bases remained unmatched. CDR1 and CDR2 (germline): MNHEY, SVGAGI. The CDR3 consists of 12 residues. CDR3 sequence reads: CATGRERNEQYF. CDR3 DNA: TGTGCCACCGGGCGGGAGAGGAACGAGCAGTACTTC.

In its sample, this clonotype was seen a few times. This rearrangement joins TRBV20-1 to TRBJ2-5, with D perhaps TRBD2 (6 bases). V dropped 0 bases and J dropped 1 base, with 12 bases sitting between them. The CDR3 runs to 15 residues. Germline values: CDR1 DFQATT, CDR2 SNEGSKA (reference sequence). The DNA for the CDR3 is TGCAGTGCTAGAGATCCCCGGGACTTCCAAGAGACCCAGTACTTC. It yields the protein CSARDPRDFQETQYF.

The rearrangement joins TRBV12-3 or TRBV12-4 to TRBJ2-3, with 9 nucleotides matching TRBD2. The CDR3 runs to 16 residues. The V segment lost 3 bases and the J segment 5 bases; nucleotides outside the gene matches: 9. The CDR3 DNA follows: TGTGCCAGCAGTTTTCCCCCAGCGGGAGGAGGAGATACGCAGTATTTT. Protein product: CASSFPPAGGGDTQYF.

This clonotype was observed many times. The chain couples TRBV7-8 to TRBJ1-2; D is uncertain. The CDR3 totals 13 residues. V was cut by 5 bases and J by 2 bases, with 9 bases left in between. Germline V gives CDR1 SGHVS, CDR2 FQNEAQ. DNA for the CDR3: TGTGCCAGCAGCCTAGGGATAAACTATGGCTACACCTTC. It is translated as CASSLGINYGYTF.

This clonotype occurred a few times. V usage is TRBV10-3 and J usage is TRBJ2-1; the D gene is possibly TRBD2 (6 bases). Per germline, CDR1 ENHRY and CDR2 SYGVKD. The CDR3 consists of 11 residues. With 2 bases removed from V and 10 bases from J, the gap between germline ends came to 6 bases. This CDR3 is CAISELAEQFF. The CDR3, as DNA: TGTGCCATCAGTGAGCTAGCGGAGCAGTTCTTC.

This clonotype was detected only a few times. CDR3 region: CASTSLDGYEQYF. The CDR3 nucleotides are TGTGCCAGCACTTCACTAGACGGCTACGAGCAGTACTTC. The chain couples TRBV2 to TRBJ2-7; D is possibly TRBD2 (5 bases). Trimming removed 7 bases from V and 3 bases from J, with 13 bases in between. Looked up from germline, CDR1 is SNHLY and CDR2 is FYNNEI. The CDR3 spans 13 residues.

This sequence joins TRBV6-2 or TRBV6-3 and TRBJ2-1; 7 nucleotides agree with TRBD2. The V and J ends lost 5 bases and 14 bases, in that order; junction bases with no gene match: 18. This CDR3 has 15 residues. CDR1 is MNHEY, CDR2 SVGEGT, per germline. The DNA for the CDR3 is TGTGCCAGCAGTCCCCTCTCTTCTAGCGGAGGGCCCAAGTTCTTC. Translation: CASSPLSSSGGPKFF.

A few counts support this clonotype. The chain uses TRBV10-3 and TRBJ1-1; 8 nucleotides line up with TRBD1. CDR1 is ENHRY and CDR2 is SYGVKD in the germline V gene. J lost 3 bases, V lost 0 bases, and 6 bases had no gene match. The CDR3 extends over 16 amino acids. CDR3 sequence (DNA): TGTGCCATCAGTGAGTCAGGCAGGGGGCGCGACACTGAAGCTTTCTTT. Translating gives CAISESGRGRDTEAFF.

V usage is TRBV6-2 or TRBV6-3 and J usage is TRBJ2-7; no reliable D call. The CDR3 consists of 12 residues. Germline V gene sequence: CDR1 MNHEY, CDR2 SVGEGT. V gave up 8 bases and J gave up 2 bases, with 10 bases separating them. CDR3 sequence (DNA): TGTGCCAGCGGAATTAGTGCCTACGAGCAGTACTTC. It specifies CASGISAYEQYF.

This clonotype was seen more than once but under ten times. The chain couples TRBV4-3 to TRBJ2-1; 10 bases agree with TRBD2. The germline V gene has CDR1 LGHNA and CDR2 YSLEER. The CDR3 runs to 15 residues. The J segment lost 4 bases and the V segment lost 4 bases, leaving 4 bases of the junction unmatched. This CDR3 reads CASSRRLAGYNEQFF. The CDR3 DNA reads TGCGCCAGCAGCCGGCGACTAGCGGGTTACAATGAGCAGTTCTTC.

Details on this clonotype: This may come from a read error, since a much larger clone is one base off. V is TRBV2 and J is TRBJ2-5; D call uncertain. Trimming took 3 bases from V and 7 from J, leaving 6 bases between them. The V gene's germline CDR1 is SNHLY and CDR2 FYNNEI. There are 11 residues in the CDR3. The CDR3 bases are TGTGCCAGCAGTGATGAAGCGACCCAGTACTTC. The encoded protein is CASSDEATQYF.

This clonotype was found many times. This sequence joins TRBV20-1 and TRBJ1-1, with TRBD1 identical over 8 bases. The CDR3 runs to 14 residues. The ends lost 3 bases at V and 5 bases at J; junction bases unmatched: 8. Germline loops: CDR1 DFQATT, CDR2 SNEGSKA (reference sequence). The CDR3 DNA sequence: TGCAGTGCTAGCCCGGGACAGGTTCAAACTGAAGCTTTCTTT. It translates to CSASPGQVQTEAFF.

The sample holds a few counts of this clonotype. The rearrangement links TRBV7-2 to TRBJ2-1; perhaps TRBD2 as D (6 bases). The germline CDR1 and CDR2 sequences are SGHTA and FQGNSA. The CDR3 is 16 residues long. V was clipped by 5 bases and J by 0 bases, with 14 bases between them. CDR3 in DNA: TGTGCCAGCAGCCAAGGGACTGGAAACTCCTACAATGAGCAGTTCTTC. Protein: CASSQGTGNSYNEQFF.

The V gene is TRBV12-3 or TRBV12-4, the J gene TRBJ2-5; D possibly uses TRBD1 or TRBD2 (5 bases each). The CDR3 contains 15 residues. V gave up 1 base and J gave up 1 base, with 10 bases separating them. The CDR3 coding sequence is TGTGCCAGCAGTTTAGGTGGGGGAATCCAAGAGACCCAGTACTTC. Its protein product is CASSLGGGIQETQYF.